The T cell receptor beta chain described here comes from a study of cytomegalovirus exposure and HLA in healthy donors. As concerns this clone: The antigen remains undetermined.

Study results and caveats: The study assumed roughly uniform donor sequencing depth for presence/absence analyses. Altogether, 164 TCR beta chains were recorded as cytomegalovirus-associated.

PCR amplification relied on 60 Vbeta primers (plus 13 Jbeta primers). Assay used: immunoSEQ multiplex PCR; TCRdb lists only in-frame clones, some missing. This table holds roughly 200,000 clones, around 83% found once. Trimming stripped 0 bases from V and 6 bases from J, with 10 bases between. CDR1 is SGHTS, CDR2 YDEGEE, per germline. The CDR3 is 14 residues long. The TCR originated in a man aged 40-50 years in good health and CMV-seropositive. Material for sequencing was PBMCs. The chain recombines TRBV5-8 with TRBJ1-5, with D uncertain. The CDR3 region is CASSLDSGSQPQHF. CDR3 bases: TGTGCCAGCAGCTTGGACAGTGGTAGTCAGCCCCAGCATTTT.